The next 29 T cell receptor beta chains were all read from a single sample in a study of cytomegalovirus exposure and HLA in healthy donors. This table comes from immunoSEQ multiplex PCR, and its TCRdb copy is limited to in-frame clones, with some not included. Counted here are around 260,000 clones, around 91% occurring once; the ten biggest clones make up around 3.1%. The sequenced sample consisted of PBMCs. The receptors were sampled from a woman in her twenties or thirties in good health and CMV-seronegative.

The CDR3 sequence: CASSFGVSTETQYF. In nucleotides, the CDR3 is TGTGCCAGCAGCTTCGGGGTTAGCACGGAGACCCAGTACTTC. The genes are TRBV5-6 and TRBJ2-5; tentatively, D is TRBD2 (5 bases). CDR3 size: 14 residues. Germline values: CDR1 SGHDT, CDR2 YYEEEE. The V end was cut by 2 bases, the J end by 5 bases, with 13 bases between.

CDR3 in DNA: TGTGCCAGCAGTTTTTCCGGGAGGGCTGAAGCTTTCTTT. This translates into CASSFSGRAEAFF. The rearrangement joins TRBV27 to TRBJ1-1, with no clear D. The CDR3 totals 13 residues. Germline CDR1 MNHEY, CDR2 SMNVEV (reference sequence). V gave up 3 bases and J gave up 6 bases, with 11 bases separating them.

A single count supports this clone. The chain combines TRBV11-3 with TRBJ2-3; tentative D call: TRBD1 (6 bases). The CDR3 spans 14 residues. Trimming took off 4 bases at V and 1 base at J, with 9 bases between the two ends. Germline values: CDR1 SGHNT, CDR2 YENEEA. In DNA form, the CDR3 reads TGTGCCAGCAGCTCTCACAGGGGCACAGATACGCAGTATTTT. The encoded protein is CASSSHRGTDTQYF.

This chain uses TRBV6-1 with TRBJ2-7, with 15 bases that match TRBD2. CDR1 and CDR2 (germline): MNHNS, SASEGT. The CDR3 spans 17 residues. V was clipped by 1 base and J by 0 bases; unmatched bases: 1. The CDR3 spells CASSEGGLAGGSYEQYF. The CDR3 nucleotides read TGTGCCAGCAGTGAAGGGGGACTAGCGGGAGGCTCCTACGAGCAGTACTTC.

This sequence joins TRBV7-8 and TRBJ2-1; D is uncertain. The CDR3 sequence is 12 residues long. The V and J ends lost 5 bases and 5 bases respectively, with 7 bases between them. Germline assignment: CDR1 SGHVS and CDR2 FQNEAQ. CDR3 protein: CASSRMHNEQFF. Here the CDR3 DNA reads TGTGCCAGCAGCCGTATGCACAATGAGCAGTTCTTC.

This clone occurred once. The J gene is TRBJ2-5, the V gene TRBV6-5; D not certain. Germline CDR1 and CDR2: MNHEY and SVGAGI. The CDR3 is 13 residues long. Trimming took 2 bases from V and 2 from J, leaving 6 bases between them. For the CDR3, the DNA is TGTGCCAGCAGTTACGGCAGTCAAGAGACCCAGTACTTC. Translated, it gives CASSYGSQETQYF.

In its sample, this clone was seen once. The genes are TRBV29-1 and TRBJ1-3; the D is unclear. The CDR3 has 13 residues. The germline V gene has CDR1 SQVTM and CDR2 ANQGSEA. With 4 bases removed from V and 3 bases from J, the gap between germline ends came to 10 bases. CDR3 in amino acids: CSVGSGVGNTIYF. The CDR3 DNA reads TGCAGCGTTGGGTCGGGTGTTGGAAACACCATATATTTT.

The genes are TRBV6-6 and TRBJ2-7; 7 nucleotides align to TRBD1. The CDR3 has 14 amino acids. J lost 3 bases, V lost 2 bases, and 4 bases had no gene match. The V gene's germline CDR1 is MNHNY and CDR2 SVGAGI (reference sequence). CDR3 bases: TGTGCCAGCAGTTACGGGACAGCCTTCTACGAGCAGTACTTC. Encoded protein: CASSYGTAFYEQYF.

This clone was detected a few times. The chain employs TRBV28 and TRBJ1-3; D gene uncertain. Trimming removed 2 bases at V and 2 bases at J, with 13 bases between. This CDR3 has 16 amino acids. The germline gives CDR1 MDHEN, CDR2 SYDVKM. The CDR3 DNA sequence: TGTGCCAGCAGTTTAGTTCCGACCGGGGCTGGAAACACCATATATTTT. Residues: CASSLVPTGAGNTIYF.

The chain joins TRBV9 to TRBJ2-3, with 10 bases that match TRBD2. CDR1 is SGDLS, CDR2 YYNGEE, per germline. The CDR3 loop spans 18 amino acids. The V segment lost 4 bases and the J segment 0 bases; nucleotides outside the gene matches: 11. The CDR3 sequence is CASSLLGQLAGSTDTQYF. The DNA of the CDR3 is TGTGCCAGCAGCCTCCTGGGGCAACTAGCGGGGAGCACAGATACGCAGTATTTT.

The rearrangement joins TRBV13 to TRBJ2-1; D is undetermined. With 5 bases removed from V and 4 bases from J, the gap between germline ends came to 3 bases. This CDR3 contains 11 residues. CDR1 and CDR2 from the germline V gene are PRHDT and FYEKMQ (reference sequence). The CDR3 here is CASSMYNEQFF. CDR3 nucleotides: TGTGCCAGCAGCATGTACAATGAGCAGTTCTTC.

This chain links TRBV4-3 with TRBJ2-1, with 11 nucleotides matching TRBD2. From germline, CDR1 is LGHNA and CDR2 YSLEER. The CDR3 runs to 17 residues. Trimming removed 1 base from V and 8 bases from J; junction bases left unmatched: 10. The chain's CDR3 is CASSQARASGRRDEQFF. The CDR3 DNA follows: TGCGCCAGCAGCCAAGCTCGGGCTAGCGGGAGGCGGGATGAGCAGTTCTTC.

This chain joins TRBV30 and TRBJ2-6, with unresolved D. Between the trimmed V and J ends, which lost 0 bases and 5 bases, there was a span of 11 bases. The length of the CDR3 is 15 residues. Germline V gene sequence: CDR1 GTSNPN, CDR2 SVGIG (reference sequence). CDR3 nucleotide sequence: TGTGCCTGGAGTGTACTTTCGGGTTGGGCCAACGTCCTGACTTTC. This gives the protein CAWSVLSGWANVLTF.

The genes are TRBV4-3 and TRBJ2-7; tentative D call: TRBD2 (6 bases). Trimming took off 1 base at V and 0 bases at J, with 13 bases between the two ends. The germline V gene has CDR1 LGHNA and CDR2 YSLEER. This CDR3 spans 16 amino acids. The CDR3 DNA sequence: TGCGCCAGCAGCCAAGTTCTAGCGCGAGGCTCCTACGAGCAGTACTTC. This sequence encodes CASSQVLARGSYEQYF.

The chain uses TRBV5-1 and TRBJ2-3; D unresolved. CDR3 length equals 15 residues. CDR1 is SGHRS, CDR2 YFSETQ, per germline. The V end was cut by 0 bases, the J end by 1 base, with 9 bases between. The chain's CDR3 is CASSLAGRGTDTQYF. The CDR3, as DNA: TGCGCCAGCAGCTTGGCGGGCCGGGGCACAGATACGCAGTATTTT.

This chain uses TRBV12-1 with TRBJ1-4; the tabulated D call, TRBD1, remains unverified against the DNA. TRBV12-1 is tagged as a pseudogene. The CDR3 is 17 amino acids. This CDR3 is CASSLRPDNRGNEKLFF. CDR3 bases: TGTGCCAGCAGCTTAAGACCGGACAACCGAGGAAATGAAAAACTGTTTTTT.

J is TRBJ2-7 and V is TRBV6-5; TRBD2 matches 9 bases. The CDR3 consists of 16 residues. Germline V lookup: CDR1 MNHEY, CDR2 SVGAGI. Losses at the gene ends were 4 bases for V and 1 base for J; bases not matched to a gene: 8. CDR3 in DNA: TGTGCCAGCAGTTTGTCAGCGGGAGGCCTATCCTACGAGCAGTACTTC. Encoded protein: CASSLSAGGLSYEQYF.

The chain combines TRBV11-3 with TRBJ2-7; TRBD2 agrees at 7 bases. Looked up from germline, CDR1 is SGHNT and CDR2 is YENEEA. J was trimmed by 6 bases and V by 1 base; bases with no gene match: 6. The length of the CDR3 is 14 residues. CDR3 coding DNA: TGTGCCAGCAGCTTAGTGGCGGGAGCGGGCGAGCAGTACTTC. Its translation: CASSLVAGAGEQYF.

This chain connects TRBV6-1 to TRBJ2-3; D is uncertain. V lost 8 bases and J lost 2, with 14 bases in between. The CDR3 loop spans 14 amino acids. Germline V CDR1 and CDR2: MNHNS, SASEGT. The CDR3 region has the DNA TGTGCCAGCCCCGGAATCGAGGACACAGATACGCAGTATTTT. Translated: CASPGIEDTDTQYF.

The CDR3 region has the DNA TGTGCCAGCATAGGACAGGGAGCCTACGAGCAGTACTTC. Its protein product is CASIGQGAYEQYF. The chain employs TRBV25-1 and TRBJ2-7; 8 bases map to TRBD1. V lost 7 bases, J lost 2 bases, and 4 bases stayed unmatched. The CDR3 runs to 13 residues. CDR1 and CDR2 (germline): MGHDK, SYGVNS.

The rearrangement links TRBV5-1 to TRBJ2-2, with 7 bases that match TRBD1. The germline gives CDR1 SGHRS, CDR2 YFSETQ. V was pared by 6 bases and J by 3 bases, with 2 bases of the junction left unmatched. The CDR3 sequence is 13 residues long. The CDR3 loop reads CASKGADTGELFF. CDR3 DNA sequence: TGCGCCAGCAAGGGGGCAGACACCGGGGAGCTGTTTTTT.

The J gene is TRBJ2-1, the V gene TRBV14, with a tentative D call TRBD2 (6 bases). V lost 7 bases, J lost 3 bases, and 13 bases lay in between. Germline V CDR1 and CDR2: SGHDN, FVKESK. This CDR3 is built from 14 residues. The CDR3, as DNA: TGTGCCAGCAAAAATAGCGGAAACTACAATGAGCAGTTCTTC. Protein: CASKNSGNYNEQFF. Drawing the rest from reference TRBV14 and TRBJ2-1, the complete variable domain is EAGVTQFPSHSVIEKGQTVTLRCDPISGHDNLYWYRRVMGKEIKFLLHFVKESKQDESGMPNNRFLAERTGGTYSTLKVQPAELEDSGVYFCASKNSGNYNEQFFGPGTRLTVL.

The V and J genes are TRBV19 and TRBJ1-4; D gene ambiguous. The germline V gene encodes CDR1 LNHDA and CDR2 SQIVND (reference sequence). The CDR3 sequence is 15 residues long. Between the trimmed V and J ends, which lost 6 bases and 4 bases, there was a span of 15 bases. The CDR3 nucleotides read TGTGCCAGTAGGAGCCGGGCCTCAATTAATGAAAAACTGTTTTTT. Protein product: CASRSRASINEKLFF. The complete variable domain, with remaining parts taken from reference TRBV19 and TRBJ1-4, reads DGGITQSPKYLFRKEGQNVTLSCEQNLNHDAMYWYRQDPGQGLRLIYYSQIVNDFQKGDIAEGYSVSREKKESFPLTVTSAQKNPTAFYLCASRSRASINEKLFFGSGTQLSVL.

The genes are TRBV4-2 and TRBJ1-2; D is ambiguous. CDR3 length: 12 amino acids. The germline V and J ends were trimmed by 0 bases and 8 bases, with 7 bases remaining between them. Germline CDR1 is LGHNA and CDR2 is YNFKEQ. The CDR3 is CASSQEDWGYTF. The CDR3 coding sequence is TGTGCCAGCAGCCAAGAGGATTGGGGCTACACCTTC.

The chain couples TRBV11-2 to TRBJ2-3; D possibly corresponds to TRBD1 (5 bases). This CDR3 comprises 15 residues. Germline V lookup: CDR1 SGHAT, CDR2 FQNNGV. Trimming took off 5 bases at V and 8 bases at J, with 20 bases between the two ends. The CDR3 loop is CASSLPGFVASTQYF. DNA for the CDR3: TGTGCCAGCAGCCTTCCAGGGTTCGTAGCCTCTACGCAGTATTTT.

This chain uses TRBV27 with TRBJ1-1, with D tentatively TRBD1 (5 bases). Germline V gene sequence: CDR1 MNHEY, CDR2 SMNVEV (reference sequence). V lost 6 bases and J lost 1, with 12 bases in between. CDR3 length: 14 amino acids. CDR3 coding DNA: TGTGCCAGCAGGGGGGGGATTGGGAACACTGAAGCTTTCTTT. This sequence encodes CASRGGIGNTEAFF.

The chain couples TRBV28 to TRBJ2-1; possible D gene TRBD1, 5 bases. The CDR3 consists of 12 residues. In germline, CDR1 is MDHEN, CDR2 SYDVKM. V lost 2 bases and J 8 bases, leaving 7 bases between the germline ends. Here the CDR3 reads CASSLQGDEQFF. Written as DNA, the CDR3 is TGTGCCAGCAGTTTACAGGGCGATGAGCAGTTCTTC. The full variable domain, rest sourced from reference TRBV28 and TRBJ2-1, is DVKVTQSSRYLVKRTGEKVFLECVQDMDHENMFWYRQDPGLGLRLIYFSYDVKMKEKGDIPEGYSVSREKKERFSLILESASTNQTSMYLCASSLQGDEQFFGPGTRLTVL.

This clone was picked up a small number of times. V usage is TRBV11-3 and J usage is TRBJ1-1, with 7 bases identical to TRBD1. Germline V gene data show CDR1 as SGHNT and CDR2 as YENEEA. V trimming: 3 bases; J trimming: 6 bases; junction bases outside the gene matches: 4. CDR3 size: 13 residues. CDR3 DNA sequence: TGTGCCAGCAGCTTCGGACAGGCATCTGAAGCTTTCTTT. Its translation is CASSFGQASEAFF.

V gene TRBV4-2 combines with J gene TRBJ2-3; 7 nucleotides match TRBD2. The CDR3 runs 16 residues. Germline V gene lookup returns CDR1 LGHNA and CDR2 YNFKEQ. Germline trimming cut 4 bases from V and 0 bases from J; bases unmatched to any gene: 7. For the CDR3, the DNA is TGTGCCAGCAGCCGGGCGCGGGGGTCTAGCACAGATACGCAGTATTTT. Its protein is CASSRARGSSTDTQYF.